A single sample is the source of the 7 T cell receptor beta chains below, sequenced in a study of CD8+ T cells in alopecia areata. cDNA reverse transcribed from extracted RNA served as the sequencing template. TCRdb's table, derived via immunoSEQ multiplex PCR, lists solely in-frame clones and lacks some. The sample lists some 82,000 clones, around 54% occurring once. Sequencing input: NKG2D-high CD8+ T cells sorted from blood. These receptors were obtained from a human donor with alopecia areata.

This clone was recorded once. This rearrangement joins TRBV4-3 to TRBJ2-7; D is unclear. The ends were cut back, 3 bases at V and 6 bases at J, with 12 bases in the middle. Looked up from germline, CDR1 is LGHNA and CDR2 is YSLEER. This CDR3 has 13 residues. CDR3 DNA sequence: TGCGCCAGCAGCCAGAGCCCACTCCTCGAGCAGTACTTC. It encodes CASSQSPLLEQYF.

This clone was observed a few times. The V and J genes are TRBV29-1 and TRBJ1-4; a weak D match, TRBD1 (5 bases). CDR1 is SQVTM, CDR2 ANQGSEA, per germline. CDR3 length: 12 residues. V shed 3 bases and J shed 10 bases, with 12 bases lying between them. The CDR3 sequence is CSVEGGAGKLFF. CDR3 in DNA: TGCAGCGTTGAGGGGGGAGCGGGAAAACTGTTTTTT.

The J gene is TRBJ2-1, the V gene TRBV29-1, with TRBD2 identical over 12 bases. This CDR3 comprises 12 residues. Germline CDR1 and CDR2: SQVTM and ANQGSEA. The V gene end was trimmed by 2 bases and the J gene end by 16 bases; junction bases not matched to a gene: 6. CDR3 in amino acids: CSVEPRLAGEFF. In nucleotides, the CDR3 is TGCAGCGTTGAACCGCGACTAGCGGGAGAATTCTTC.

The chain employs TRBV7-9 and TRBJ1-2; 9 bases map to TRBD1. Germline V gene sequence: CDR1 SEHNR, CDR2 FQNEAQ (reference sequence). This CDR3 has 16 residues. V was clipped by 1 base and J by 6 bases; unmatched bases: 9. In DNA, the CDR3 is TGTGCCAGCAGCTTAGGCGCCACAGGGGGCGCCGATGGCTACACCTTC. It translates to CASSLGATGGADGYTF.

The rearrangement links TRBV29-1 to TRBJ2-5; perhaps TRBD1 as D (6 bases). Near its end, the DNA agrees better with TRBJ2-7, so the J call may be wrong. This CDR3 is 12 amino acids long. Per germline, CDR1 SQVTM and CDR2 ANQGSEA. CDR3 DNA sequence: TGCAGCGGGACGGACAGTTCCTACGAGCAGTACTTC. This translates into CSGTDSSYEQYF.

The rearrangement joins TRBV30 to TRBJ2-7; a weak D match, TRBD1 (5 bases). Trimming removed 5 bases at V and 4 bases at J, with 9 bases between. The germline V gene encodes CDR1 GTSNPN and CDR2 SVGIG (reference sequence). The length of the CDR3 is 11 residues. The chain's CDR3 is CAWSTEYEQYF. In nucleotides, the CDR3 is TGTGCCTGGTCGACAGAATACGAGCAGTACTTC.

With regard to this clone: The junction differs from germline at one of its ends, possibly a read error. The gene calls are TRBV29-1 and TRBJ2-7; maybe TRBD1 (6 bases). In germline, CDR1 is SQVTM, CDR2 ANQGSEA. This CDR3 has 14 residues. The DNA of the CDR3 is TGCAGCGTGGAAGACAGGTATCCGTTTGACGAGCAGTACTTC. This sequence encodes CSVEDRYPFDEQYF.